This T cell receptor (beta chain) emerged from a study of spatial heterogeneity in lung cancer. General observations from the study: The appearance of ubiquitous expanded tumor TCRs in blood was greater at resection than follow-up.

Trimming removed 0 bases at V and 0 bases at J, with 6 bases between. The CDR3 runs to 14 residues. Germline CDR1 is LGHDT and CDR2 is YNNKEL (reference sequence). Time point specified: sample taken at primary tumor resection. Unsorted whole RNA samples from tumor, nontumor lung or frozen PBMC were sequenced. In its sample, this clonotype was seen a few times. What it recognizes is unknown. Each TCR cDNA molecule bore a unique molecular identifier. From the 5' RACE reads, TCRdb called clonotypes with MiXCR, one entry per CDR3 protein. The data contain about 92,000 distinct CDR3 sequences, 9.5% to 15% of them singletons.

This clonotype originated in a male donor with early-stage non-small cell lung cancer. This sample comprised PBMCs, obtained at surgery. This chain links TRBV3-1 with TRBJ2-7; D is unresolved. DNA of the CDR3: TGTGCCAGCAGCCAAGACTTACACTCCTACGAGCAGTACTTC. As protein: CASSQDLHSYEQYF.